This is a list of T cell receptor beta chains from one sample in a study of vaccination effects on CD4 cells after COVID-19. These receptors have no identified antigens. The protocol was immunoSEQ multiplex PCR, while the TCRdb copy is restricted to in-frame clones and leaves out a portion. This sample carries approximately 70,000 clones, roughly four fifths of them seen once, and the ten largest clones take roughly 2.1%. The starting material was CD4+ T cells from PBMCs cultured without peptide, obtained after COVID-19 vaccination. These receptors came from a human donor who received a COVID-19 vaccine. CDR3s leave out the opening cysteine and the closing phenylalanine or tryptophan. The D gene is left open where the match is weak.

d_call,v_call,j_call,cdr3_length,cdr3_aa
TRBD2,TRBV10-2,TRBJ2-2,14,ASFYGRRVDTGELF
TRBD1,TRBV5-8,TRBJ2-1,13,ASSLMGQGSREQF
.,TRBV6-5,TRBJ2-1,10,ASSAGESGQF
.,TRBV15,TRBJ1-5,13,ATSSGGGGNQPQH
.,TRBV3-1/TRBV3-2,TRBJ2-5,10,ASSQDLETQY
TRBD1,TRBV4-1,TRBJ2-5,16,ASSHGVPGQGAGETQY
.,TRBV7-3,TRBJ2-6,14,ASSPTSGPGANVLT
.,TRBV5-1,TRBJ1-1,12,ASSSGQLDTEAF
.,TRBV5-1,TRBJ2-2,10,ASSLLGGELF
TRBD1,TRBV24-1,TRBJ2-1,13,ATSLTGASYNEQF
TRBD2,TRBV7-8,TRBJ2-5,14,ASSLISGGAGETQY
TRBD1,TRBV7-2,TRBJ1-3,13,ASSYGQGLRNTIY
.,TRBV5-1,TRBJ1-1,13,ASSPRGGENTEAF
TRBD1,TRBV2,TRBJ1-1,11,ASSGDRNTEAF
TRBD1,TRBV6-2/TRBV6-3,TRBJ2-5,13,ASSFRQGALETQY
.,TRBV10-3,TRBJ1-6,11,AISGQPGSPLH
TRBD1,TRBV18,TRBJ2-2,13,ASRNRQGASGELF
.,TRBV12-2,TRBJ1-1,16,ASRLAGREGEVNTEAF
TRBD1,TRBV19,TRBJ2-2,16,ASSYRVGTVQNTGELF
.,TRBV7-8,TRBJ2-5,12,ASSLGRMGETQY
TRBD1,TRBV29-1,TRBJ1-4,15,SVLFSLRQGQSEKLF
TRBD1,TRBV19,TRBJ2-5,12,ASSRRTGRETQY
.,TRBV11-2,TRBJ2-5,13,ASSLGLGGSETQY
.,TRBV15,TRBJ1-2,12,ATSSLGGDYGYT
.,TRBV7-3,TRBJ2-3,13,ASSSSVLGADTQY
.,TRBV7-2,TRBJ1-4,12,ASSLGQINEKLF
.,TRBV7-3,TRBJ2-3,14,ASSPQGGRLTDTQY
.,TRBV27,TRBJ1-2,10,ASSPQGRGYT
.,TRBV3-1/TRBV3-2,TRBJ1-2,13,ASSPLGQLGRGYT
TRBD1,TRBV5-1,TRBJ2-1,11,ASRMDRDGEQF
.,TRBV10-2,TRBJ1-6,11,ASSESRLSPLH
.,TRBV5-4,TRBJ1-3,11,ASSLGSGNTIY
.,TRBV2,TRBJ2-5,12,ASSRRPNQETQY
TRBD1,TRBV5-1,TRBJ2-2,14,ASSLAQGQPRGELF
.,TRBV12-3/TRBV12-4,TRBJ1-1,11,ASSLRVGTEAF
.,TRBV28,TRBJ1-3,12,ASRATGSGNTIY
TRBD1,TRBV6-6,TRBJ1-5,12,ASRFGQDNQPQH
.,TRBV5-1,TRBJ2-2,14,ASRRDGSPSTGELF
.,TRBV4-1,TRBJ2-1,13,ASSQGSLSYNEQF
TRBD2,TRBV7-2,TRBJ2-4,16,ASSLVISGGLTFNIQY